The entry below gives a single TCR beta chain sequence along with its context. The sample originates from a study of radiotherapy plus CTLA-4 blockade in lung cancer. In germline, CDR1 is SGHTA, CDR2 FQGTGA. J gave up 4 bases and V 5 bases, and 21 bases lay outside the gene matches. The CDR3 runs to 19 residues. Measured with immunoSEQ multiplex PCR; TCRdb has only the in-frame clones, and not every one. The sample has some 73,000 clones; roughly 80% are singletons. The sample in question was peripheral blood, obtained from a patient treated with radiotherapy plus ipilimumab. This TCR derives from a human donor with non-small cell lung cancer who had stable disease on radiotherapy plus ipilimumab. The chain has TRBV7-3 and TRBJ1-1, with TRBD1 identical over 8 bases. The CDR3 nucleotides are TGTGCCAGCAGCACCTCCGGGACAGGAAGTCGAGATGCTAGCACTGAAGCTTTCTTT. Its protein product is CASSTSGTGSRDASTEAFF.